Shown below are 7 T cell receptor beta chains from a single sample sequenced in a study of CD8 T cells in Susac syndrome. It was with random hexamers that roughly 0.45 to 1 ug RNA was reverse transcribed. TCRdb processed the immunoSEQ multiplex PCR reads anew with MiXCR; each CDR3 protein has one entry. The sample yields 90,000 to 150,000 distinct CDR3 sequences, around 92% seen once. Material for sequencing was CD4+ T cells from PBMCs. Receptors originate from a human donor with multiple sclerosis.

J is TRBJ2-7 and V is TRBV29-1; tentatively, D is TRBD1 (6 bases). CDR1 is SQVTM, CDR2 ANQGSEA, per germline. The CDR3 sequence is 12 residues long. Deletions cut 6 bases from V and 2 bases from J, with 11 bases between. CDR3 DNA: TGCAGCGTACAGGGTCAGACCTACGAGCAGTACTTC. Amino acid sequence: CSVQGQTYEQYF.

The gene calls are TRBV29-1 and TRBJ2-3; a weak D match, TRBD1 (5 bases). The CDR3 runs 13 residues. The V gene's germline CDR1 is SQVTM and CDR2 ANQGSEA. The V end was cut by 6 bases, the J end by 3 bases, with 13 bases between. In DNA form, the CDR3 reads TGCAGCGTAGACAGCGCCTCTACAGATACGCAGTATTTT. Its translation is CSVDSASTDTQYF.

The genes are TRBV18 and TRBJ1-5; D is unresolved. The germline CDR1 and CDR2 sequences are KGHSH and LQKENI. The CDR3 length is 14 residues. V was shortened by 1 base and J by 6 bases, with 10 bases between the two germline ends. The CDR3 is CASSPLMGSQPQHF. As DNA, the CDR3 is TGTGCCAGCTCACCACTCATGGGGTCTCAGCCCCAGCATTTT. Variable domain in full (rest from reference TRBV18 and TRBJ1-5): NAGVMQNPRHLVRRRGQEARLRCSPMKGHSHVYWYRQLPEEGLKFMVYLQKENIIDESGMPKERFSAEFPKEGPSILRIQQVVRGDSAAYFCASSPLMGSQPQHFGDGTRLSIL.

The CDR3: CASSRDSPSDTQYF. The CDR3 DNA reads as TGTGCCAGCAGCCGGGACTCTCCCTCAGATACGCAGTATTTT. The V call is TRBV3-1, the J call TRBJ2-3; a possible D gene is TRBD2 (6 bases). Per the germline V gene, CDR1 is LGHDT and CDR2 is YNNKEL (reference sequence). The V gene lost 4 bases and the J gene lost 4 bases, with 12 bases spanning the gap. The CDR3 has 14 residues.

The chain carries TRBV24-1 and TRBJ1-5; tentative D call: TRBD1 (5 bases). Germline CDR1 and CDR2: KGHDR and SFDVKD. Trimming shortened V by 7 bases and J by 6 bases, and 9 bases separated the two germline ends. This CDR3 has 12 residues. Here the CDR3 reads CATSGGSQPQHF. CDR3 sequence (DNA): TGTGCCACCAGCGGGGGGAGTCAGCCCCAGCATTTT.

This rearrangement joins TRBV19 to TRBJ1-1, with D possibly TRBD1 on 6 matching bases. Germline V gene lookup returns CDR1 LNHDA and CDR2 SQIVND (reference sequence). Trimming cost V 4 bases and J 1 base, with 13 bases left between them. The length of the CDR3 is 15 residues. The CDR3 DNA follows: TGTGCCAGTAGTAGCGGACAGAAGCAGAACACTGAAGCTTTCTTT. As protein: CASSSGQKQNTEAFF.

The V call is TRBV5-4, the J call TRBJ2-3; D is unclear. The CDR3 runs 13 residues. Per the germline V gene, CDR1 is SGHNT and CDR2 is YYREEE (reference sequence). V was shortened by 1 base and J by 2 bases, with 5 bases between the two germline ends. CDR3 DNA: TGTGCCAGCAGCTTGCAACTCACAGATACGCAGTATTTT. Protein product: CASSLQLTDTQYF.